The 18 T cell receptor beta chains in this list originate from one sample, sequenced in a study of T cell responses to AZD1222 COVID-19 vaccine. Using immunoSEQ multiplex PCR, the repertoire was profiled, and TCRdb retains in-frame clones only, with some absent. The table has 150,000 to 200,000 clones, about 89% seen once. Sample: peripheral blood, taken on day 0 of AZD1222 vaccination. The receptors come from an adult in good health.

V and J are TRBV6-6 and TRBJ2-3; 12 bases fit TRBD2. CDR1 and CDR2 from the germline V gene are MNHNY and SVGAGI (reference sequence). Trimming cost V 7 bases and J 14 bases; bases outside gene matches: 10. The CDR3 is 13 amino acids. This CDR3 is CASTQLAGGSWYF. CDR3 in DNA: TGTGCCAGCACCCAACTAGCGGGGGGTTCTTGGTATTTT.

The chain couples TRBV30 to TRBJ2-3; D not certain. Trimming left V 2 bases short and J 4 bases short, with 4 bases between. The germline V gene has CDR1 GTSNPN and CDR2 SVGIG (reference sequence). The CDR3 has 11 amino acids. The CDR3 bases are TGTGCCTGGAGTCCCCCAGATACGCAGTATTTT. This sequence encodes CAWSPPDTQYF.

The rearrangement links TRBV28 to TRBJ1-4, with 9 bases identical to TRBD1. The CDR3 sequence is 16 residues long. The ends lost 3 bases at V and 3 bases at J; junction bases unmatched: 5. The germline V gene has CDR1 MDHEN and CDR2 SYDVKM. CDR3 sequence: CASSFVGQGPNEKLFF. CDR3 coding DNA: TGTGCCAGCAGTTTTGTTGGACAGGGGCCTAATGAAAAACTGTTTTTT.

The chain combines TRBV5-1 with TRBJ1-5; D is uncertain. Germline V lookup: CDR1 SGHRS, CDR2 YFSETQ. V dropped 1 base and J dropped 4 bases, with 3 bases sitting between them. The length of the CDR3 is 12 residues. CDR3 amino acids: CASSLTNQPQHF. In DNA form, the CDR3 reads TGCGCCAGCAGCTTGACGAATCAGCCCCAGCATTTT.

This chain connects TRBV6-5 to TRBJ1-1; D not resolved. Trimming pared 3 bases from V and 4 bases from J, leaving 9 bases between. Per the germline V gene, CDR1 is MNHEY and CDR2 is SVGAGI. There are 13 residues in the CDR3. The CDR3 protein is CASSYGRSTEAFF. The CDR3 region has the DNA TGTGCCAGCAGTTATGGACGGAGCACTGAAGCTTTCTTT.

This rearrangement joins TRBV28 to TRBJ1-5; 8 bases fit TRBD1. Per germline, CDR1 MDHEN and CDR2 SYDVKM. This CDR3 spans 15 amino acids. J lost 4 bases, V lost 4 bases, and 6 bases had no gene match. CDR3: CASSSRTGPNQPQHF. DNA for the CDR3: TGTGCCAGCAGTTCCCGGACAGGGCCTAATCAGCCCCAGCATTTT. Filled out from reference TRBV28 and TRBJ1-5, the complete variable domain reads DVKVTQSSRYLVKRTGEKVFLECVQDMDHENMFWYRQDPGLGLRLIYFSYDVKMKEKGDIPEGYSVSREKKERFSLILESASTNQTSMYLCASSSRTGPNQPQHFGDGTRLSIL.

The chain combines TRBV5-8 with TRBJ1-2; D may be TRBD1 (6 bases). Germline V CDR1 and CDR2: SGHTS, YDEGEE. The CDR3 is 13 residues long. V gave up 4 bases and J gave up 6 bases, with 13 bases separating them. The CDR3: CASSIGQWNGYTF. CDR3 nucleotide sequence: TGTGCCAGCAGCATTGGACAGTGGAATGGCTACACCTTC. The whole variable domain, remainder taken from reference TRBV5-8 and TRBJ1-2, is EAGVTQSPTHLIKTRGQQATLRCSPISGHTSVYWYQQALGLGLQFLLWYDEGEERNRGNFPPRFSGRQFPNYSSELNVNALELEDSALYLCASSIGQWNGYTFGSGTRLTVV.

V gene TRBV2 combines with J gene TRBJ2-3; D ambiguous. This CDR3 has 15 residues. V lost 6 bases and J 2 bases, leaving 15 bases between the germline ends. The germline gives CDR1 SNHLY, CDR2 FYNNEI. CDR3 bases: TGTGCCAGCAGGAAGGACCCTCTACACACAGATACGCAGTATTTT. Protein product: CASRKDPLHTDTQYF.

The V call is TRBV9, the J call TRBJ1-6, with D uncertain. Between the trimmed V and J ends, which lost 3 bases and 8 bases, there was a span of 15 bases. The CDR3 is 15 residues long. CDR1 is SGDLS, CDR2 YYNGEE, per germline. The CDR3: CASSGEVSGDSPLHF. The CDR3 DNA is TGTGCCAGCAGCGGAGAGGTGAGCGGCGATTCACCCCTCCACTTT.

V is TRBV5-6 and J is TRBJ1-1; 8 positions match TRBD1. Germline lookup yields CDR1 SGHDT and CDR2 YYEEEE. V was clipped by 4 bases and J by 5 bases; unmatched bases: 4. The CDR3 runs 13 residues. CDR3 sequence reads: CASSRTGWTEAFF. The CDR3 nucleotides are TGTGCCAGCAGCAGGACAGGGTGGACTGAAGCTTTCTTT.

The genes are TRBV29-1 and TRBJ1-1, with unresolved D. The CDR3 has 13 residues. V dropped 4 bases and J dropped 4 bases, with 13 bases sitting between them. The germline V gene has CDR1 SQVTM and CDR2 ANQGSEA. The CDR3 region has the DNA TGCAGCGTTGGGTCCGGCGTCGGCACTGAAGCTTTCTTT. Its protein is CSVGSGVGTEAFF.

This sequence joins TRBV11-2 and TRBJ2-1; D gene uncertain. The CDR3 extends over 12 amino acids. V was shortened by 5 bases and J by 3 bases, with 5 bases between the two germline ends. Looked up from germline, CDR1 is SGHAT and CDR2 is FQNNGV. CDR3 in amino acids: CASSRSYNEQFF. In nucleotides, the CDR3 is TGTGCCAGCAGCCGCAGCTACAATGAGCAGTTCTTC.

This rearrangement joins TRBV24-1 to TRBJ1-2; 7 bases map to TRBD1. This CDR3 is built from 16 residues. V trimming: 4 bases; J trimming: 3 bases; junction bases outside the gene matches: 10. Germline CDR1 and CDR2: KGHDR and SFDVKD. The CDR3 sequence is CATSETTGTEDYGYTF. The CDR3 coding sequence is TGTGCCACCAGTGAAACTACCGGGACAGAAGACTATGGCTACACCTTC.

This clone was recorded once. The chain has TRBV12-3 or TRBV12-4 and TRBJ1-1; perhaps TRBD1 as D (5 bases). V lost 1 base and J lost 8, with 11 bases in between. The CDR3 sequence is 13 residues long. The CDR3 coding sequence is TGTGCCAGCAGTTTAGAGGGACCGGGGGAAGCTTTCTTT. Translation gives CASSLEGPGEAFF.

This clone occurred once. At the DNA level, this CDR3 is encoded by other sequences in the same sample as well. Here the CDR3 reads CASRTGGGTDTQYF. The CDR3, as DNA: TGTGCCAGCAGGACAGGGGGTGGCACAGATACGCAGTATTTT. The J gene is TRBJ2-3, the V gene TRBV6-5; 9 bases line up with TRBD1. Germline V gene lookup returns CDR1 MNHEY and CDR2 SVGAGI. This CDR3 comprises 14 residues. V shed 6 bases, J shed 1 base, and the junction held 2 bases outside the gene matches.

The chain employs TRBV5-6 and TRBJ1-2, with 9 nucleotides matching TRBD1. The CDR3 is made up of 14 amino acids. Trimming at V came to 4 bases and at J to 7 bases, leaving 8 bases not matched to a gene. Germline-derived CDR1 and CDR2 are SGHDT and YYEEEE. The CDR3 here is CASSPGQGRGGYTF. CDR3 DNA sequence: TGTGCCAGCAGCCCAGGACAGGGGAGGGGTGGCTACACCTTC.

The chain uses TRBV7-2 and TRBJ2-7; D is possibly TRBD1 (6 bases). The CDR3 consists of 16 residues. Germline CDR1 reads SGHTA; CDR2 reads FQGNSA. Trimming left V 5 bases short and J 5 bases short, with 22 bases between. This CDR3 is CASSPGAGLFPHEQYV. The DNA of the CDR3 is TGTGCCAGCAGCCCAGGGGCAGGCTTGTTCCCACACGAGCAGTACGTC.

The genes are TRBV29-1 and TRBJ2-7; 8 bases map to TRBD1. The junction had 6 bases not matched to a gene; V was cut back by 0 bases and J by 5 bases. Per the germline V gene, CDR1 is SQVTM and CDR2 is ANQGSEA. The CDR3 runs 14 residues. CDR3 loop: CSVEDTDRVHEQYV. CDR3 coding DNA: TGCAGCGTTGAAGATACGGACAGGGTCCACGAGCAGTACGTC.